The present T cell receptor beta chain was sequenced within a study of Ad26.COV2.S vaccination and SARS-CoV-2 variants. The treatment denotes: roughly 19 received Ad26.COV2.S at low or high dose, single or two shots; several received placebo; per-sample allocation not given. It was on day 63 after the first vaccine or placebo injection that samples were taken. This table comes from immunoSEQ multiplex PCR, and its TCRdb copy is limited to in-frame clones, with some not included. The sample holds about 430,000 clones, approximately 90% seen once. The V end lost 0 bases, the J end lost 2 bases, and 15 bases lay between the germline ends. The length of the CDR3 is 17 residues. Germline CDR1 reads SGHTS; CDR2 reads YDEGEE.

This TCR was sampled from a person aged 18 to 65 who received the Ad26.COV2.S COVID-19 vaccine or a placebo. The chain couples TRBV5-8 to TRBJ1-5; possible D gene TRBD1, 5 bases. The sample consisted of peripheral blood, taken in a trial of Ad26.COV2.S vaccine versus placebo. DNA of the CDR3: TGTGCCAGCAGCTTGGGGACAATCCGAGGGGGCAATCAGCCCCAGCATTTT. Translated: CASSLGTIRGGNQPQHF. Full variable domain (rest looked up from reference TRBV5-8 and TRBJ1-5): EAGVTQSPTHLIKTRGQQATLRCSPISGHTSVYWYQQALGLGLQFLLWYDEGEERNRGNFPPRFSGRQFPNYSSELNVNALELEDSALYLCASSLGTIRGGNQPQHFGDGTRLSIL.